This TCR beta chain derives from a study of identical twins. The CDR3 contains 15 residues. V lost 8 bases to trimming and J lost 2 bases; unmatched junction nucleotides: 10. Germline V gene sequence: CDR1 MNHNS, CDR2 SASEGT. Addition of a universal primer site occurred through template switching, and cDNA carried unique molecular identifiers. Each CDR3 protein gets one entry after TCRdb re-called the 5' RACE reads with MiXCR. The sample shows fewer than 650,000 distinct CDR3 sequences, nearly 10% of them seen only once. Separately, the same data were catalogued under a study of yellow fever vaccine responses in identical twins.

This sequence was found in a woman in her late teens or twenties in good health. Sequences were obtained from PBMCs. The gene calls are TRBV6-1 and TRBJ2-3; 7 bases are a match to TRBD2. Here the CDR3 reads CASPRRDYYTDTQYF. CDR3 bases: TGTGCCAGCCCCAGAAGGGACTACTACACAGATACGCAGTATTTT.